This T cell receptor (beta chain) appears in the sequencing data of a study of CD8 T cells in ankylosing spondylitis. The CDR3 runs 16 residues. Trimming pared 0 bases from V and 2 bases from J, leaving 14 bases between. Looked up from germline, CDR1 is MGHRA and CDR2 is YSYEKL. Researchers built TCR beta libraries using quantitative 5'-RACE with molecular barcodes. One entry per CDR3 protein, called by TCRdb with MiXCR from the 5' RACE reads. Here the sample spans hundreds of thousands of distinct CDR3 sequences, 12% being singletons. Regarding this clonotype: Its antigen is currently unknown.

Study-wide results and caveats: Blood from ankylosing spondylitis patients appeared to carry a characteristic roughly eight-variant TCR beta motif.

The chain carries TRBV4-1 and TRBJ2-7; D is possibly TRBD1 or TRBD2 (5 bases each). Sequenced material: blood, either unsorted or a sorted T cell fraction (not recorded which). The source of this sequence is a male donor with ankylosing spondylitis. CDR3 coding DNA: TGCGCCAGCAGCCAAGATGAGAGGGGCCTAACCTACGAGCAGTACTTC. Translating it yields CASSQDERGLTYEQYF.